This TCR beta chain was documented in a study of T cell changes during pregnancy in multiple sclerosis. TCRdb's table, derived via immunoSEQ multiplex PCR, lists solely in-frame clones and lacks some. The sample carries around 57,000 clones, about nine tenths recorded once. Notes on this clone: The same CDR3 is also encoded by other DNA sequences in this sample.

CDR1 and CDR2 (germline): SGHRS, YFSETQ. CDR3 size: 16 residues. V dropped 3 bases and J dropped 1; count of bases not matched to a gene: 1. The clonotype comes from a female donor with multiple sclerosis, enrolled in a pregnancy study. The specimen was peripheral blood, collected in the second trimester of pregnancy. J is TRBJ2-3 and V is TRBV5-1, with 14 bases fitting TRBD2. Here the CDR3 DNA reads TGCGCCAGCAGCTCGGGACTAGCGGGGGGCACAGATACGCAGTATTTT. It yields the protein CASSSGLAGGTDTQYF.